These T cell receptor beta chains were read from a single sample in a study of blood T cell repertoires in COVID-19. The data were produced by immunoSEQ multiplex PCR, yet TCRdb's version contains in-frame clones alone and is incomplete. The table shows more than 20,000 clones, with roughly 89% occurring only once. What was sequenced was peripheral blood. These receptors all come from a man between 65 and 79 years old with acute or convalescent COVID-19. Both conserved end residues are part of each CDR3. Fields, in order: clone size, CDR3 length, V gene, D gene, J gene, CDR3 DNA, CDR3 protein. D genes are given only for firm matches. Clone size is stated in some rows and not others, as once, few, many or a class when expanded.

abundance: once
len: 15
v_gene: TRBV5-1
d_gene: TRBD2
j_gene: TRBJ2-1
CDR3nt: TGCGCCAGCAGCTTGGGGCTAGCGGTCTACAATGAGCAGTTCTTC
CDR3aa: CASSLGLAVYNEQFF

abundance: -
len: 16
v_gene: TRBV29-1
d_gene: TRBD1
j_gene: TRBJ2-7
CDR3nt: TGCAGCGTATATCAAAGCGGGACAGGGGGCCGCTACGAGCAGTACTTC
CDR3aa: CSVYQSGTGGRYEQYF

abundance: -
len: 15
v_gene: TRBV28
d_gene: -
j_gene: TRBJ1-1
CDR3nt: TGTGCCAGCAGTGCCCCAACAGGGAAGAACACTGAAGCTTTCTTT
CDR3aa: CASSAPTGKNTEAFF

abundance: -
len: 14
v_gene: TRBV3-1/TRBV3-2
d_gene: -
j_gene: TRBJ1-1
CDR3nt: TGTGCCAGCAGCCAAGTGACAGGAAACACTGAAGCTTTCTTT
CDR3aa: CASSQVTGNTEAFF

abundance: -
len: 15
v_gene: TRBV9
d_gene: -
j_gene: TRBJ1-4
CDR3nt: TGTGCCAGCAGCGAGAGGGTTAGAACTAATGAAAAACTGTTTTTT
CDR3aa: CASSERVRTNEKLFF

abundance: -
len: 15
v_gene: TRBV4-3
d_gene: -
j_gene: TRBJ1-1
CDR3nt: TGCGCCAGCAGCCCCGGGGGGTGGGAGAACACTGAAGCTTTCTTT
CDR3aa: CASSPGGWENTEAFF

abundance: few
len: 15
v_gene: TRBV7-9
d_gene: -
j_gene: TRBJ2-5
CDR3nt: TGTGCCAGCAGCTCGGGTCTGGAAGGCCGGGAGACCCAGTACTTC
CDR3aa: CASSSGLEGRETQYF

abundance: -
len: 15
v_gene: TRBV19
d_gene: TRBD1
j_gene: TRBJ1-5
CDR3nt: TGTGCCAGTAGTATGGGACAGATTAGCAATCAGCCCCAGCATTTT
CDR3aa: CASSMGQISNQPQHF

abundance: -
len: 15
v_gene: TRBV25-1
d_gene: -
j_gene: TRBJ1-2
CDR3nt: TGTGCCAGCAGTATAACAGGGCGGGGGGGATATGGCTACACCTTC
CDR3aa: CASSITGRGGYGYTF

abundance: -
len: 15
v_gene: TRBV6-4
d_gene: TRBD2
j_gene: TRBJ2-1
CDR3nt: TGTGCCAGCAGTGACTCTAGCGGGTCCTACAATGAGCAGTTCTTC
CDR3aa: CASSDSSGSYNEQFF

abundance: -
len: 17
v_gene: TRBV5-1
d_gene: TRBD2
j_gene: TRBJ2-1
CDR3nt: TGCGCCAGCAGAACCGGGACTAGCGGGACCTCCTACAATGAGCAGTTCTTC
CDR3aa: CASRTGTSGTSYNEQFF

abundance: -
len: 19
v_gene: TRBV19
d_gene: TRBD1
j_gene: TRBJ1-4
CDR3nt: TGTGCCAGTAGTGGAAACAGGGGAGACGCCGTTTCAACTAATGAAAAACTGTTTTTT
CDR3aa: CASSGNRGDAVSTNEKLFF

abundance: -
len: 13
v_gene: TRBV28
d_gene: -
j_gene: TRBJ1-4
CDR3nt: TGTGCCAGCACCACCCATAGTAATGAAAAACTGTTTTTT
CDR3aa: CASTTHSNEKLFF

abundance: once
len: 17
v_gene: TRBV21-1
d_gene: -
j_gene: TRBJ1-1
CDR3nt: TGTGCCAGCAGCATGATGGCAGGGATCGTTTCGGGCACTGAAGCTTTCTTT
CDR3aa: CASSMMAGIVSGTEAFF

abundance: once
len: 14
v_gene: TRBV10-3
d_gene: TRBD1
j_gene: TRBJ1-6
CDR3nt: TGTGCCATAGGGGACAGCGGAAACAATTCACCCCTCCACTTT
CDR3aa: CAIGDSGNNSPLHF

abundance: few
len: 18
v_gene: TRBV27
d_gene: TRBD2
j_gene: TRBJ2-1
CDR3nt: TGTGCCAGCAGTCCCGGACTAGTAACACCCTCAACTTACAATGAGCAGTTCTTC
CDR3aa: CASSPGLVTPSTYNEQFF

abundance: -
len: 17
v_gene: TRBV5-6
d_gene: -
j_gene: TRBJ1-5
CDR3nt: TGTGCCAGCAGCTCCAATCTTCAGGGGAAAGGGAATCAGCCCCAGCATTTT
CDR3aa: CASSSNLQGKGNQPQHF

abundance: -
len: 14
v_gene: TRBV2
d_gene: -
j_gene: TRBJ2-7
CDR3nt: TGTGCCAGCAGCCCAAACCGGGACTCCTACGAGCAGTACTTC
CDR3aa: CASSPNRDSYEQYF

abundance: -
len: 14
v_gene: TRBV11-2
d_gene: -
j_gene: TRBJ2-2
CDR3nt: TGTGCCAGCAGCTTAAGACAGAACACCGGGGAGCTGTTTTTT
CDR3aa: CASSLRQNTGELFF

abundance: -
len: 13
v_gene: TRBV28
d_gene: -
j_gene: TRBJ2-3
CDR3nt: TGTGCCAGCAACCATAGAAGCACAGATACGCAGTATTTT
CDR3aa: CASNHRSTDTQYF

abundance: -
len: 16
v_gene: TRBV4-2
d_gene: -
j_gene: TRBJ2-2
CDR3nt: TGTGCCAGCAGCCAGGGGGGGCAGAGTTACACCGGGGAGCTGTTTTTT
CDR3aa: CASSQGGQSYTGELFF

abundance: once
len: 16
v_gene: TRBV24-1
d_gene: TRBD1
j_gene: TRBJ2-3
CDR3nt: TGTGCCACCAGTGATTACTCCGGGACAGGAACAGATACGCAGTATTTT
CDR3aa: CATSDYSGTGTDTQYF

abundance: few
len: 17
v_gene: TRBV4-2
d_gene: -
j_gene: TRBJ1-5
CDR3nt: TGTGCCAGCAGCCAAGAGGGGCAGGGGTCCCCGTGGGAGCCCCAGCATTTT
CDR3aa: CASSQEGQGSPWEPQHF

abundance: -
len: 13
v_gene: TRBV28
d_gene: TRBD1
j_gene: TRBJ1-2
CDR3nt: TGTGCCAGCAGTGGACAGGGGGTCTATGGCTACACCTTC
CDR3aa: CASSGQGVYGYTF

abundance: -
len: 16
v_gene: TRBV14
d_gene: -
j_gene: TRBJ2-5
CDR3nt: TGTGCCAGCAGCCAAGATAAACGGAGTCATCAAGAGACCCAGTACTTC
CDR3aa: CASSQDKRSHQETQYF

abundance: -
len: 16
v_gene: TRBV6-6
d_gene: -
j_gene: TRBJ2-3
CDR3nt: TGTGCCAGCAGTTACGAGCGACCCCCTATGGCAGATACGCAGTATTTT
CDR3aa: CASSYERPPMADTQYF